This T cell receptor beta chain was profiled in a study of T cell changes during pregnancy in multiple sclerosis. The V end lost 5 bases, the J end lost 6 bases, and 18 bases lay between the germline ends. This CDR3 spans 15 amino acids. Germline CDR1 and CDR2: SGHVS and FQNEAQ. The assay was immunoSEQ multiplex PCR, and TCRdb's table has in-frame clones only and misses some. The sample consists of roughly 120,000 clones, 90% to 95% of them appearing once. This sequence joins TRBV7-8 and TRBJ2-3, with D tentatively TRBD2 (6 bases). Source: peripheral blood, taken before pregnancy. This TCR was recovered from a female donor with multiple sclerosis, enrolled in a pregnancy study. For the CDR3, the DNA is TGTGCCAGCAGCGATCCGGGGGTGCTAGCGGATACGCAGTATTTT. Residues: CASSDPGVLADTQYF.